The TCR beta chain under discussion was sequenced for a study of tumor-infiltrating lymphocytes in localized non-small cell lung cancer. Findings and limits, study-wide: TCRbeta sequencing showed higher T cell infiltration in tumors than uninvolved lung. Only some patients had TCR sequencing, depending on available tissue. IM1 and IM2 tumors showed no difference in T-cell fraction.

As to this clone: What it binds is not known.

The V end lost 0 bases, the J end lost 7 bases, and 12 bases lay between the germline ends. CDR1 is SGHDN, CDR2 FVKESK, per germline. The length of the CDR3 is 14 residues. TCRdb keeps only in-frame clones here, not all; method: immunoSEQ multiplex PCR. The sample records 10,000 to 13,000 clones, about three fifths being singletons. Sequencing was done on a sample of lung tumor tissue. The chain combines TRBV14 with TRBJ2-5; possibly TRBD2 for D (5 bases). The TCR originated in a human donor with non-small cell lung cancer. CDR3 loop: CASSQERVIGTQYF. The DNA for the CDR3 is TGTGCCAGCAGCCAAGAGAGGGTTATTGGGACCCAGTACTTC.